These 7 T cell receptor beta chains came from one sample sequenced in a study of blood T cell repertoires in COVID-19. Sequenced by immunoSEQ multiplex PCR; TCRdb stores in-frame clones only, minus some. The sample has about 230,000 clones, around 80% seen once; the top ten hold around 2.5%. Material: peripheral blood. These receptors were taken from a man between 40 and 49 years old who had recovered from COVID-19.

Concerning this clone: One junction end disagrees with the germline gene, perhaps due to a read error. The chain has TRBV9 and TRBJ2-1; 10 bases map to TRBD2. Germline CDR1 SGDLS, CDR2 YYNGEE. This CDR3 is 14 amino acids long. CDR3 amino acids: CASSGTSVGIEQFF. The DNA for the CDR3 is TGTGCCAGTAGCGGGACTAGCGTAGGTATTGAGCAGTTCTTC.

This sequence joins TRBV18 and TRBJ2-4; TRBD1 is a possible D gene (6 bases). Deletions cut 3 bases from V and 0 bases from J, with 18 bases between. Per germline, CDR1 KGHSH and CDR2 LQKENI. The length of the CDR3 is 18 residues. Here the CDR3 DNA reads TGTGCCAGCTCACCGACAGGTTCGACCATCTTAGCCAAAAACATTCAGTACTTC. Its protein is CASSPTGSTILAKNIQYF.

The chain uses TRBV18 and TRBJ1-3; maybe TRBD1 (5 bases). The CDR3 has 17 residues. Per germline, CDR1 KGHSH and CDR2 LQKENI. Trimming pared 1 base from V and 1 base from J, leaving 14 bases between. The DNA for the CDR3 is TGTGCCAGCTCACCACTCACCGGACACCAGTCTGGAAACACCATATATTTT. This codes for CASSPLTGHQSGNTIYF.

The V gene is TRBV5-1, the J gene TRBJ1-2, with D possibly being TRBD1 (5 bases). The CDR3 has 14 residues. The germline CDR1 and CDR2 sequences are SGHRS and YFSETQ. V was cut by 2 bases and J by 1 base, with 9 bases left in between. The CDR3 nucleotides read TGCGCCAGCAGCTTCGACAGCATTAACTATGGCTACACCTTC. The encoded protein is CASSFDSINYGYTF.

DNA of the CDR3: TGTGCCAGCAGTAGGACACTTCTCGGCTACGAGCAGTACTTC. Its protein is CASSRTLLGYEQYF. The rearrangement links TRBV6-2 or TRBV6-3 to TRBJ2-7; tentative D call: TRBD1 (5 bases). Germline V gives CDR1 MNHEY, CDR2 SVGEGT. This CDR3 has 14 residues. Trimming cost V 5 bases and J 3 bases, with 14 bases left between them.

The chain uses TRBV24-1 and TRBJ2-1; TRBD2 matches at 8 bases. CDR3 length equals 16 residues. V was pared by 4 bases and J by 4 bases, with 8 bases of the junction left unmatched. Germline V CDR1 and CDR2: KGHDR, SFDVKD. CDR3 coding DNA: TGTGCCACCAGTGACGCGAGCGGGAGAGGATACAATGAGCAGTTCTTC. Protein: CATSDASGRGYNEQFF.

The V gene is TRBV19, the J gene TRBJ1-3, with 7 bases aligning to TRBD1. The CDR3 spans 16 residues. V shed 8 bases, J shed 6 bases, and the junction held 16 bases outside the gene matches. Germline CDR1 and CDR2: LNHDA and SQIVND (reference sequence). The CDR3 loop is CASRTPPGQPVNTIYF. In DNA, the CDR3 is TGTGCCAGTCGCACGCCTCCGGGACAGCCAGTAAACACCATATATTTT.